One and the same sample provided the 26 T cell receptor beta chains below, sequenced in a study of T cells in Graves' hyperthyroidism and ophthalmopathy. The TCR beta CDR3 regions underwent amplification using RNA transcripts as the source. A set of HTBI primers served as the primers for a first-round RT-PCR of the TCR CDR3. TCRdb re-called the multiplex PCR reads through MiXCR, storing one row per CDR3 protein. The repertoire holds 600,000 to 800,000 distinct CDR3 sequences, with roughly a third as singletons. The sequenced material came from blood. The receptors shown here come from a woman in her forties with Graves' hyperthyroidism.

Only a few counts were recorded for this clonotype. The V call is TRBV29-1, the J call TRBJ2-6; 7 nucleotides match TRBD2. CDR3 length equals 15 residues. Germline loops: CDR1 SQVTM, CDR2 ANQGSEA. V trimming: 4 bases; J trimming: 1 base; junction bases outside the gene matches: 4. The CDR3 DNA is TGCAGCGTTGGGGGGGGTAGGTCTGGGGCCAACGTCCTGACTTTC. It is translated as CSVGGGRSGANVLTF.

This clonotype was seen ten or more times. The rearrangement links TRBV12-3 or TRBV12-4 to TRBJ1-1, with 7 bases identical to TRBD1. The CDR3 totals 13 residues. Trimming took 5 bases from V and 1 from J; bases not matched to a gene: 1. The CDR3 sequence: CASSGQENTEAFF. The CDR3 region has the DNA TGTGCCAGCAGTGGACAGGAGAACACTGAAGCTTTCTTT.

The chain combines TRBV7-9 with TRBJ1-2; TRBD1 aligns across 7 bases. CDR1 is SEHNR, CDR2 FQNEAQ, per germline (reference sequence). The CDR3 has 14 amino acids. J was trimmed by 3 bases and V by 4 bases; bases with no gene match: 5. The CDR3 protein is CASSSTQGYYGYTF. The DNA of the CDR3 is TGTGCCAGCAGCTCGACACAGGGGTACTATGGCTACACCTTC.

This sequence joins TRBV19 and TRBJ1-5, with 8 bases lining up with TRBD1. J lost 4 bases, V lost 3 bases, and 2 bases had no gene match. The CDR3 runs to 14 residues. Germline CDR1 is LNHDA and CDR2 is SQIVND (reference sequence). In nucleotides, the CDR3 is TGTGCCAGTAGTATGACAGGGGTAAATCAGCCCCAGCATTTT. As protein: CASSMTGVNQPQHF.

V and J are TRBV24-1 and TRBJ1-5, with 10 bases identical to TRBD1. The CDR3 is made up of 16 amino acids. Germline values: CDR1 KGHDR, CDR2 SFDVKD. Losses at the gene ends were 5 bases for V and 6 bases for J; bases not matched to a gene: 9. The CDR3 protein is CATSAGTGVPGQPQHF. Written as DNA, the CDR3 is TGTGCCACCAGTGCCGGGACAGGGGTTCCGGGTCAGCCCCAGCATTTT.

This chain connects TRBV2 to TRBJ2-2; TRBD1 might be the D (6 bases). CDR1 is SNHLY, CDR2 FYNNEI, per germline. The ends were cut back, 6 bases at V and 5 bases at J, with 13 bases in the middle. The CDR3 sequence is 14 residues long. This chain's CDR3 is CASSQIGGTGELFF. DNA for the CDR3: TGTGCCAGCAGCCAAATAGGGGGAACCGGGGAGCTGTTTTTT. Using reference TRBV2 and TRBJ2-2 for the parts outside the CDR3, the full variable domain is EPEVTQTPSHQVTQMGQEVILRCVPISNHLYFYWYRQILGQKVEFLVSFYNNEISEKSEIFDDQFSVERPDGSNFTLKIRSTKLEDSAMYFCASSQIGGTGELFFGEGSRLTVL.

This clonotype appeared a few times. The chain has TRBV6-6 and TRBJ2-2, with TRBD1 identical over 10 bases. The CDR3 consists of 14 residues. Germline-derived CDR1 and CDR2 are MNHNY and SVGAGI (reference sequence). V dropped 8 bases and J dropped 7; count of bases not matched to a gene: 7. The CDR3 region is CASRTGGGGGELFF. CDR3 bases: TGTGCCAGCCGGACAGGGGGAGGTGGCGGGGAGCTGTTTTTT.

This clonotype has a count of ten or more. The rearrangement joins TRBV7-2 to TRBJ1-2; D is unclear. The germline V gene encodes CDR1 SGHTA and CDR2 FQGNSA. Deletions cut 5 bases from V and 4 bases from J, with 11 bases between. This CDR3 is 13 amino acids long. CDR3 region: CASSTGNLYGYTF. The CDR3 bases are TGTGCCAGCAGCACCGGGAACCTCTATGGCTACACCTTC.

On this clonotype: With a much larger clone just one base away, this may be a read error. This chain joins TRBV29-1 and TRBJ2-7, with no clear D. The CDR3 totals 12 residues. Germline loops: CDR1 SQVTM, CDR2 ANQGSEA. The DNA for the CDR3 is TGCGGCGTTGAGACCCAGTCCTACGAGCAGTACTTC. This encodes CGVETQSYEQYF.

The V call is TRBV7-3, the J call TRBJ2-2; TRBD2 matches 10 bases. From germline, CDR1 is SGHTA and CDR2 FQGTGA. The CDR3 has 16 residues. With 5 bases clipped from V and 6 bases from J, the junction kept 9 bases outside the gene matches. Written as DNA, the CDR3 is TGTGCCAGCAGCCTCACTAGCGGGAATGGACCCGGGGAGCTGTTTTTT. It is translated as CASSLTSGNGPGELFF.

The chain carries TRBV5-1 and TRBJ1-6; D remains unclear. CDR1 SGHRS and CDR2 YFSETQ come from the germline V gene. Trimming shortened V by 4 bases and J by 8 bases, and 16 bases separated the two germline ends. This CDR3 spans 15 amino acids. CDR3 coding DNA: TGCGCCAGCAGCCTCGCCGGGCCGCTGTATTCACCCCTCCACTTT. It translates to CASSLAGPLYSPLHF.

The rearrangement joins TRBV2 to TRBJ2-2; D is tentatively TRBD1 or TRBD2 (7 bases each). The V end lost 10 bases, the J end lost 6 bases, and 15 bases lay between the germline ends. The CDR3 runs 13 residues. Germline CDR1 SNHLY, CDR2 FYNNEI. The CDR3 sequence: CATRAGGAGELFF. Here the CDR3 DNA reads TGTGCCACCCGCGCAGGGGGGGCCGGGGAGCTGTTTTTT. Using reference TRBV2 and TRBJ2-2 for the parts outside the CDR3, the full variable domain is EPEVTQTPSHQVTQMGQEVILRCVPISNHLYFYWYRQILGQKVEFLVSFYNNEISEKSEIFDDQFSVERPDGSNFTLKIRSTKLEDSAMYFCATRAGGAGELFFGEGSRLTVL.

This clonotype showed up just a few times. This chain joins TRBV29-1 and TRBJ1-1, with no clear D. Germline V gene lookup returns CDR1 SQVTM and CDR2 ANQGSEA. Trimming left V 4 bases short and J 4 bases short, with 13 bases between. The CDR3 length is 13 residues. CDR3 sequence: CSVVLLLGTEAFF. As DNA, the CDR3 is TGCAGCGTTGTTCTCCTGTTGGGCACTGAAGCTTTCTTT.

A few counts support this clonotype. This rearrangement joins TRBV6-2 or TRBV6-3 to TRBJ1-1; D gene unclear. Looked up from germline, CDR1 is MNHEY and CDR2 is SVGEGT. The germline V and J ends were trimmed by 6 bases and 8 bases, with 13 bases remaining between them. There are 12 residues in the CDR3. The CDR3 DNA reads as TGTGCCAGCAGCCAAGACACCCCCGAAGCTTTCTTT. The encoded protein is CASSQDTPEAFF.

J is TRBJ2-2 and V is TRBV10-3, with D perhaps TRBD2 (6 bases). CDR3 length: 14 residues. Per the germline V gene, CDR1 is ENHRY and CDR2 is SYGVKD. Trimming took off 10 bases at V and 6 bases at J, with 18 bases between the two ends. DNA for the CDR3: TGTGCCAGCCGGCGGGGTGAGTCGGCCGGGGAGCTGTTTTTT. Translated, it gives CASRRGESAGELFF.

This rearrangement joins TRBV5-1 to TRBJ1-1, with D perhaps matching TRBD1 (5 bases). V lost 0 bases to trimming and J lost 6 bases, with 15 bases between them. CDR3 length equals 15 residues. Per the germline V gene, CDR1 is SGHRS and CDR2 is YFSETQ. The CDR3 DNA reads TGCGCCAGCAGCTTGGAGGGAAGGCAGGGTGCTGAAGCTTTCTTT. Its translation: CASSLEGRQGAEAFF.

J is TRBJ2-2 and V is TRBV7-3; D is perhaps TRBD1 or TRBD2 (5 bases each). CDR3 size: 13 residues. With 2 bases removed from V and 9 bases from J, the gap between germline ends came to 10 bases. Germline-derived CDR1 and CDR2 are SGHTA and FQGTGA. The CDR3 loop is CASSLWDGRELFF. CDR3 sequence (DNA): TGTGCCAGCAGCTTATGGGACGGCCGGGAGCTGTTTTTT.

In its sample, this clonotype was seen many times. J is TRBJ1-3 and V is TRBV7-2; a possible D gene is TRBD1 (5 bases). This CDR3 is built from 14 residues. V dropped 2 bases and J dropped 2 bases, with 7 bases sitting between them. The germline gives CDR1 SGHTA, CDR2 FQGNSA. The DNA of the CDR3 is TGTGCCAGCAGCTTACAGGGTCCTGGAAACACCATATATTTT. It codes for CASSLQGPGNTIYF.

The chain couples TRBV6-5 to TRBJ1-4, with D possibly TRBD1 on 6 matching bases. The CDR3 has 15 residues. Trimming cost V 6 bases and J 4 bases, with 15 bases left between them. Per germline, CDR1 MNHEY and CDR2 SVGAGI. Here the CDR3 reads CASSRVWTDNEKLFF. The CDR3 DNA reads as TGTGCCAGCAGCCGCGTTTGGACAGATAATGAAAAACTGTTTTTT.

In its sample, this clonotype was seen many times. The V and J genes are TRBV2 and TRBJ2-7, with D unclear. Germline CDR1 reads SNHLY; CDR2 reads FYNNEI. V was trimmed by 8 bases and J by 6 bases, leaving 8 bases between them. This CDR3 is 10 amino acids long. CDR3 in amino acids: CASGFTEQYF. DNA of the CDR3: TGTGCCAGCGGATTTACCGAGCAGTACTTC. The whole variable domain, filled in from reference TRBV2 and TRBJ2-7, reads EPEVTQTPSHQVTQMGQEVILRCVPISNHLYFYWYRQILGQKVEFLVSFYNNEISEKSEIFDDQFSVERPDGSNFTLKIRSTKLEDSAMYFCASGFTEQYFGPGTRLTVT.

This clonotype showed up many times. The chain employs TRBV10-1 and TRBJ2-6; D possibly uses TRBD1 or TRBD2 (5 bases each). Trimming pared 6 bases from V and 3 bases from J, leaving 18 bases between. This CDR3 has 17 amino acids. Germline V gene data show CDR1 as WNHNN and CDR2 as SYGVQD (reference sequence). CDR3 sequence reads: CASSFGTAADGANVLTF. The CDR3 bases are TGCGCCAGCAGCTTCGGGACGGCGGCTGATGGGGCCAACGTCCTGACTTTC.

The V call is TRBV20-1, the J call TRBJ2-7, with D perhaps TRBD1 (6 bases). The CDR3 extends over 15 amino acids. Deletions cut 0 bases from V and 2 bases from J, with 14 bases between. Germline CDR1 and CDR2: DFQATT and SNEGSKA (reference sequence). CDR3 sequence reads: CSARDPTGSPYEQYF. The CDR3 DNA reads TGCAGTGCTAGAGACCCTACAGGGTCTCCCTACGAGCAGTACTTC.

This clonotype was seen a few times. The V call is TRBV20-1, the J call TRBJ2-7; D is possibly TRBD1 (5 bases). Trimming took off 4 bases at V and 2 bases at J, with 6 bases between the two ends. The CDR3 sequence is 11 residues long. Germline CDR1 and CDR2: DFQATT and SNEGSKA (reference sequence). The CDR3 DNA reads TGCAGTGCTACGACAGCCTACGAGCAGTACTTC. Protein: CSATTAYEQYF.

This clonotype came up many times. V and J are TRBV7-2 and TRBJ1-2, with TRBD1 matching over 12 bases. Trimming cost V 3 bases and J 8 bases; bases outside gene matches: 7. Germline CDR1 reads SGHTA; CDR2 reads FQGNSA. This CDR3 is built from 15 residues. The CDR3 sequence is CASSFPGQGAGGYTF. In nucleotides, the CDR3 is TGTGCCAGCAGCTTTCCGGGACAGGGGGCTGGGGGCTACACCTTC.

This clonotype was found a few times. This may be a read error, as it is one base from a much larger clone. The chain links TRBV29-1 to TRBJ1-1; D remains ambiguous. There are 14 residues in the CDR3. CDR1 is SQVTM and CDR2 is ANQGSEA in the germline V gene. Trimming cost V 1 base and J 0 bases, with 9 bases left between them. The CDR3 nucleotides are TGCAGCGTTGAAGTTCGAGGGATGAACACTGAAGCTTTCTTT. Translation gives CSVEVRGMNTEAFF. The variable domain in full, with the rest retrieved from reference TRBV29-1 and TRBJ1-1, is SAVISQKPSRDICQRGTSLTIQCQVDSQVTMMFWYRQQPGQSLTLIATANQGSEATYESGFVIDKFPISRPNLTFSTLTVSNMSPEDSSIYLCSVEVRGMNTEAFFGQGTRLTVV.

The sample holds a few counts of this clonotype. This rearrangement joins TRBV27 to TRBJ1-2; D unclear. Looked up from germline, CDR1 is MNHEY and CDR2 is SMNVEV (reference sequence). The CDR3 sequence is 16 residues long. V dropped 6 bases and J dropped 4 bases, with 21 bases sitting between them. The CDR3 sequence: CASSPSVAGVTYGYTF. CDR3 bases: TGTGCCAGCAGCCCCTCGGTGGCAGGCGTTACCTATGGCTACACCTTC.